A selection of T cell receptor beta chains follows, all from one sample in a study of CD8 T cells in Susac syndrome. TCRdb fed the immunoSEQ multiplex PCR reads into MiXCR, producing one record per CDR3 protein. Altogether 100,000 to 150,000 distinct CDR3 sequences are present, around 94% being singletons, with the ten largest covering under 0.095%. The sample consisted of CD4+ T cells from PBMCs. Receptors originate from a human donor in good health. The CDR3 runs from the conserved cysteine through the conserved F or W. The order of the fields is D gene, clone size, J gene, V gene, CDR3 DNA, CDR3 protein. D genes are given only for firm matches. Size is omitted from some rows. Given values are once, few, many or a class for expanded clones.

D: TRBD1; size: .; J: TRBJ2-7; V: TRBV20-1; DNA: TGCAGTGCCCCACATACTTCGGGACAGGGGTCCTACGAGCAGTACTTC; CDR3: CSAPHTSGQGSYEQYF
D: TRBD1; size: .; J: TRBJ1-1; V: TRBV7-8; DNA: TGTGCCAGCAGCTACGACAGGGACACTGAAGCTTTCTTT; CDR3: CASSYDRDTEAFF
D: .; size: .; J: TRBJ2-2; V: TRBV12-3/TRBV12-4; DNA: TGTGCCAGCAGTTCCTGGTCCTTTAACACCGGGGAGCTGTTTTTT; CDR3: CASSSWSFNTGELFF
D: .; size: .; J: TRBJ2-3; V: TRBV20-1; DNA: TGCAGTGCTAGTCGGGAGAGCACAGATACGCAGTATTTT; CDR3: CSASRESTDTQYF
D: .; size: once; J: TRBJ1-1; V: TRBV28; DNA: TGTGCCAGCAGTGTTTCCACAGGGGAAGCTTTCTTT; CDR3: CASSVSTGEAFF
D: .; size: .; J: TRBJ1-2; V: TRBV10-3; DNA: TGTGCCATCAGTGAGTCGGTCGGCTACACCTTC; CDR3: CAISESVGYTF
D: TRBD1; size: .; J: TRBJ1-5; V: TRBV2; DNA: TGTGCCAGCAGTGAACCAAGAGTTTCTACAGGGGGCGGTCAGCCCCAGCATTTT; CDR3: CASSEPRVSTGGGQPQHF
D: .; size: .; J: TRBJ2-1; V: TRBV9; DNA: TGTGCCAGCAGCGCCAGCGGGCTTTCCTACAATGAGCAGTTCTTC; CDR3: CASSASGLSYNEQFF
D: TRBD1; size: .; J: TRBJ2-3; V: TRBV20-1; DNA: TGCAGTGCCGTGGGGACAGGGCAATTAGGCACAGATACGCAGTATTTT; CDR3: CSAVGTGQLGTDTQYF
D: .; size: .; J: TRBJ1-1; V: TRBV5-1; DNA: TGCGCCAGCAGCTGGGGGCCAGGGGACACTGAAGCTTTCTTT; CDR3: CASSWGPGDTEAFF
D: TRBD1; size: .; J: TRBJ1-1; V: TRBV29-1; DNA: TGCAGCGTCGGGCAGAGGGACAGGAACACTGAAGCTTTCTTT; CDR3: CSVGQRDRNTEAFF
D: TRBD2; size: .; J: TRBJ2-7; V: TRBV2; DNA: TGTGCCAGCCGCCGGGATGAGCGGGAGGGTGATCCCTACGAGCAGTACTTC; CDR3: CASRRDEREGDPYEQYF
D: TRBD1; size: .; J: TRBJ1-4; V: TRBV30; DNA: TGTGCCTGGAGATACAGGGGGCTGAATGAAAAACTGTTTTTT; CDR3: CAWRYRGLNEKLFF
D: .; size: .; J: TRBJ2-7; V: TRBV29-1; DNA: TGCAGCGTCTATCTTAAGTTCACCTACGAGCAGTACTTC; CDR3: CSVYLKFTYEQYF
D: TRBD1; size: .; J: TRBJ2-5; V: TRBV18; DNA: TGTGCCAGCTCCGGGACAGCCCAAGAGACCCAGTACTTC; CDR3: CASSGTAQETQYF
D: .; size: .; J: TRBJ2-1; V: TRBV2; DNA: TGTGCCAGCAGTGAAGGGCGGGGTGAGCAGTTCTTC; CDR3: CASSEGRGEQFF
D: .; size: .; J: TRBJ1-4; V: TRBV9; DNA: TGTGCCAGCAGCGTAGCCGAGGGAGGTCTGAAGGAAAAACTGTTTTTT; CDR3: CASSVAEGGLKEKLFF
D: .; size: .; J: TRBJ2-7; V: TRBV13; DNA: TGTGCCAGCAGCCGGACGGGGTTAAGCTCCTACGAGCAGTACTTC; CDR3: CASSRTGLSSYEQYF
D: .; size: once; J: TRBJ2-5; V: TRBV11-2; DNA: TGTGCCAGCAGCTTGCTGTACCAAGAGACCCAGTACTTC; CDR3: CASSLLYQETQYF
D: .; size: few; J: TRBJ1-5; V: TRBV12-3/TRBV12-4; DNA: TGTGCCAGCAGTTTATCGGGCGGCAATCAGCCCCAGCATTTT; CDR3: CASSLSGGNQPQHF
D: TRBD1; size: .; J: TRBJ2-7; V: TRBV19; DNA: TGTGCCACCCGCTCTGCCGGGACAGCGTACGAGCAGTACTTC; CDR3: CATRSAGTAYEQYF
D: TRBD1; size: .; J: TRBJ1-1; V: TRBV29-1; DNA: TGCAGCGGGAGTCAGGGGGCGAGCACTGAAGCTTTCTTT; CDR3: CSGSQGASTEAFF
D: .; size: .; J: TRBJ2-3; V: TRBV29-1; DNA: TGCAGCGTTGCTAGCGTAAATACGCAGTATTTT; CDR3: CSVASVNTQYF
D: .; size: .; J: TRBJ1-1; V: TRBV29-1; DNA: TGCAGCGTCAGGGAGAACACTGAAGCTTTCTTT; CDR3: CSVRENTEAFF
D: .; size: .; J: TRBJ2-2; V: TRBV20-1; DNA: TGCAGTGCTGCCCCCAAGAACACCGGGGAGCTGTTTTTT; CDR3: CSAAPKNTGELFF
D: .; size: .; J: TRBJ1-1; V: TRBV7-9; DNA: TGTGCCAGCAGCTTCCCAGAAGTAACGCGGTTGGCTGAAGCTTTCTTT; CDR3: CASSFPEVTRLAEAFF
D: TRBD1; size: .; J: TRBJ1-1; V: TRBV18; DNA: TGTGCCAGCTGCCCGGGACAGGGGACCACTGAAGCTTTCTTT; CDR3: CASCPGQGTTEAFF